The sequence of this TCR beta chain was determined in a study of blood T cell repertoires in COVID-19. Study details: Donors in the United States, Italy and Spain gave samples during acute or convalescent COVID-19. The analysed material was cDNA or gDNA that came from T cells, B-cell-depleted T cells, or PBMCs.

Trimming at V came to 0 bases and at J to 4 bases, leaving 5 bases not matched to a gene. Germline CDR1 LGHNA, CDR2 YSLEER. The CDR3 spans 18 residues. Original handling: Nucleated cell counts were estimated from reference gene primer amplification. Assay: immunoSEQ multiplex PCR; the TCRdb copy retains only in-frame clones and omits some. The DNA gave D and trimming, while V, J and clone size come from that table. The sample carries under 250,000 clones, roughly 75% recorded once. This clone was observed a single time. The source material was peripheral blood. The chain carries TRBV4-3 and TRBJ2-3; 15 bases are a match to TRBD2. The clonotype originates from a woman in her 70s with acute or convalescent COVID-19. DNA of the CDR3: TGCGCCAGCAGCCAAGAGGGACTAGCGGGGGGACCCGCAGATACGCAGTATTTT. Its protein product is CASSQEGLAGGPADTQYF.